This passage covers 21 T cell receptor beta chains from one sample sequenced in a study of tumor and adjacent non-tumor tissue in lung cancer. This sample's RNA came from whole unsorted tissue. The normal lung tissue was taken more than 3 cm from the tumor edge. Three rounds of nested PCR, following a modified ARM-PCR protocol, produced the TCRbeta library. TCRdb reanalysed the multiplex PCR reads using MiXCR and keeps one entry per CDR3 protein. The data show over 40,000 distinct CDR3 sequences, 74% seen once. Sample: distant non-tumor lung tissue. The source is a woman aged 60-75 years with non-small cell lung cancer.

As to this clonotype: Germline and junction disagree at one end, which may indicate a read error. The J gene is TRBJ2-3, the V gene TRBV4-2; D may match TRBD1 or TRBD2 (5 bases each). Germline-derived CDR1 and CDR2 are LGHNA and YNFKEQ. The CDR3 spans 14 residues. The CDR3 loop reads CANSHPGPLDTQYF. The DNA for the CDR3 is TGTGCCAACAGCCACCCGGGACCCCTAGATACGCAATATTTT.

This clonotype was observed a few times. A read error may be the cause here, since a much bigger clone is one base away. As the CDR3 is not closed by the conserved phenylalanine or tryptophan, this likely results from a read error. The chain carries TRBV28 and TRBJ1-1; D call uncertain. Germline V gene data show CDR1 as MDHEN and CDR2 as SYDVKM. The CDR3 covers 15 residues. V was trimmed by 6 bases and J by 0 bases, leaving 14 bases between them. This CDR3 reads CASRSRRRMNTEAFS. The CDR3 region has the DNA TGTGCCAGCAGAAGCCGACGGAGAATGAACACTGAAGCTTTCTCT.

A single count supports this clonotype. One end of the junction does not line up with germline, which may come from a read error. The chain uses TRBV5-1 and TRBJ2-1; a possible D gene is TRBD1 (6 bases). The CDR3 covers 15 residues. Germline loops: CDR1 SGHRS, CDR2 YFSETQ. For the CDR3, the DNA is TGCGTCAGCAGCAACCGGGACACGGCCAAGAATGAACAGTTCTTC. Translation: CVSSNRDTAKNEQFF.

The chain couples TRBV20-1 to TRBJ1-1; a weak D match, TRBD1 (5 bases). The CDR3 totals 13 residues. The germline CDR1 and CDR2 sequences are DFQATT and SNEGSKA (reference sequence). Trimming stripped 7 bases from V and 7 bases from J, with 19 bases between. CDR3 residues: CSERGRVGIEAFF. CDR3 nucleotide sequence: TGCAGTGAGAGGGGCAGGGTGGGCATTGAAGCTTTCTTT.

The CDR3 sequence is CASNFRGQGSKEQYF. Here the CDR3 DNA reads TGTGCCAGCAACTTTAGGGGACAAGGGAGTAAAGAGCAGTACTTC. The gene calls are TRBV7-2 and TRBJ2-7, with D possibly being TRBD1 (6 bases). Per the germline V gene, CDR1 is SGHTA and CDR2 is FQGNSA. The CDR3 length is 15 residues. Trimming pared 7 bases from V and 7 bases from J, leaving 23 bases between.

This clonotype was picked up a small number of times. A much bigger clone sits one base away, suggesting this may be a read error. The chain recombines TRBV6-2 or TRBV6-3 with TRBJ2-3; unclear D gene. The CDR3 spans 12 residues. Per germline, CDR1 MNHEY and CDR2 SVGEGT. The CDR3 DNA sequence: TGTACCAGCAGTAAGCTAGGAGATACGCAGTATTTT. Translating it yields CTSSKLGDTQYF.

This clonotype has a count of ten or more. J is TRBJ1-2 and V is TRBV20-1, with 8 bases matching TRBD1. In germline, CDR1 is DFQATT, CDR2 SNEGSKA (reference sequence). CDR3 size: 15 residues. V shed 3 bases, J shed 5 bases, and the junction held 11 bases outside the gene matches. DNA of the CDR3: TGCAGTGCTAGCCCAACTGTCACAGGGGGTTATGGCTACACCTTC. This gives the protein CSASPTVTGGYGYTF.

A remark on this clonotype: This is likely a read error, given that the CDR3 carries no conserved phenylalanine or tryptophan at its end. The rearrangement uses TRBV11-2 and TRBJ2-2; weak D call: TRBD2 (5 bases). The CDR3 runs 16 residues. Germline V gene lookup returns CDR1 SGHAT and CDR2 FQNNGV. The CDR3, as DNA: TGTGCCAGCAGCTTAGTATTGGCGGCACACACCGGGAAGCTGTTTTAT. This gives the protein CASSLVLAAHTGKLFY.

Remarks on this clonotype: This may come from a read error, since a much larger clone is one base off. The chain carries TRBV30 and TRBJ2-3; a possible D gene is TRBD1 (5 bases). This CDR3 has 16 amino acids. The germline CDR1 and CDR2 sequences are GTSNPN and SVGIG (reference sequence). Here the CDR3 reads CAWSVGTGQHSDTRYF. The CDR3 DNA follows: TGTGCCTGGAGTGTTGGCACAGGACAACACTCAGATACGCGGTATTTT. Full variable domain (remainder filled in from reference TRBV30 and TRBJ2-3): SQTIHQWPATLVQPVGSPLSLECTVEGTSNPNLYWYRQAAGRGLQLLFYSVGIGQISSEVPQNLSASRPQDRQFILSSKKLLLSDSGFYLCAWSVGTGQHSDTRYFGPGTRLTVL.

This clonotype came up a few times. The gene calls are TRBV11-2 and TRBJ2-7; 9 bases line up with TRBD2. CDR3 size: 15 residues. After removal of 0 bases from V and 6 bases from J, the junction contained 6 bases not matched to a gene. The germline V gene has CDR1 SGHAT and CDR2 FQNNGV. CDR3 bases: TGTGCCAGCAGCTTAGATCCGAGCGGGAGGACCGAGCAGTACTTC. Amino acid sequence: CASSLDPSGRTEQYF.

The CDR3: CAISERGRYNEQYF. In nucleotides, the CDR3 is TGTGCCATCAGTGAGCGAGGCCGGTACAACGAGCAGTACTTC. V usage is TRBV10-3 and J usage is TRBJ2-7; D unclear. Germline values: CDR1 ENHRY, CDR2 SYGVKD. The V and J ends lost 2 bases and 5 bases respectively, with 13 bases between them. The CDR3 has 14 amino acids.

This clonotype occurred once. The junction and the germline gene differ at one end; a read error may be behind it. V and J are TRBV6-2 or TRBV6-3 and TRBJ2-1; D call uncertain. Germline CDR1 and CDR2: MNHEY and SVGEGT. This CDR3 is built from 16 residues. The CDR3 here is CVSSYSSMVPYNEQFF. The DNA for the CDR3 is TGTGTCAGCAGTTACTCGTCCATGGTACCCTACAATGAGCAGTTCTTC.

As to this clonotype: A clone one base away is much larger, so this may be a read error. This chain connects TRBV7-8 to TRBJ1-2; 9 nucleotides agree with TRBD1. CDR3 size: 14 residues. Per the germline V gene, CDR1 is SGHVS and CDR2 is FQNEAQ. With 4 bases clipped from V and 8 bases from J, the junction kept 8 bases outside the gene matches. CDR3 nucleotide sequence: TGTGCCAGCAGCTCAGGGGACAGGGTGGGCGGCTACACCTTC. This encodes CASSSGDRVGGYTF.

About this clonotype itself: Mismatch with germline at one junction end may stem from a read error. The gene calls are TRBV4-2 and TRBJ2-7; D unresolved. The germline CDR1 and CDR2 sequences are LGHNA and YNFKEQ. This CDR3 spans 15 amino acids. CDR3 region: CARSRLLSSNYEQYF. CDR3 nucleotide sequence: TGTGCCAGGAGCCGACTTCTATCTTCCAACTACGAGCAGTACTTC.

This clonotype was detected many times. J is TRBJ2-3 and V is TRBV28; D remains ambiguous. The CDR3 contains 13 residues. The V gene's germline CDR1 is MDHEN and CDR2 SYDVKM. V lost 5 bases, J lost 6 bases, and 12 bases lay in between. The CDR3 sequence: CASSNLLGDTQYF. For the CDR3, the DNA is TGTGCCAGCAGTAACCTCTTAGGGGATACGCAGTATTTT.

The chain has TRBV29-1 and TRBJ2-1, with TRBD1 as a possible D gene (6 bases). V lost 4 bases to trimming and J lost 13 bases, with 17 bases between them. Germline V gives CDR1 SQVTM, CDR2 ANQGSEA. The CDR3 is 12 residues long. CDR3 bases: TGCAGCGTTGCCCACAGGGTGGGTGACCAGTTCTTC. This sequence encodes CSVAHRVGDQFF.

With regard to this clonotype: A much larger clone lies a single base off, so this may be a read error. The V and J genes are TRBV11-2 and TRBJ2-1; D is perhaps TRBD2 (5 bases). This CDR3 contains 16 residues. V gave up 2 bases and J gave up 4 bases, with 15 bases separating them. Per the germline V gene, CDR1 is SGHAT and CDR2 is FQNNGV. CDR3 loop: CASSLISEGAYNEQFF. The CDR3 region has the DNA TGTGCCAGCAGCTTAATATCTGAGGGAGCGTACAATGAGCAGTTCTTC. Full variable domain (missing parts from reference TRBV11-2 and TRBJ2-1): EAGVAQSPRYKIIEKRQSVAFWCNPISGHATLYWYQQILGQGPKLLIQFQNNGVVDDSQLPKDRFSAERLKGVDSTLKIQPAKLEDSAVYLCASSLISEGAYNEQFFGPGTRLTVL.

The V gene is TRBV7-8, the J gene TRBJ1-1; D possibly corresponds to TRBD1 (5 bases). This CDR3 spans 14 amino acids. Trimming removed 8 bases at V and 2 bases at J, with 15 bases between. CDR1 and CDR2 from the germline V gene are SGHVS and FQNEAQ. CDR3 nucleotides: TGTGCCAGCTTCCAAGGAACAGGCAACACTGAAGCTTTCTTT. It specifies CASFQGTGNTEAFF.

The chain employs TRBV20-1 and TRBJ1-1, with a weak D call TRBD1 (6 bases). V was cut by 5 bases and J by 6 bases, with 22 bases left in between. The germline CDR1 and CDR2 sequences are DFQATT and SNEGSKA (reference sequence). CDR3 length: 15 residues. In DNA form, the CDR3 reads TGCAGTGCTGGAGGAGGGGACATTAATAACGCTGAAGCTTTCTTT. This translates into CSAGGGDINNAEAFF.

The sample holds many counts of this clonotype. The chain carries TRBV10-2 and TRBJ2-3; 10 bases fit TRBD2. J lost 2 bases, V lost 6 bases, and 5 bases had no gene match. Per germline, CDR1 WSHSY and CDR2 SAAADI. The CDR3 spans 15 residues. The CDR3 spells CASRRTSGYTDTQYF. The CDR3 DNA is TGCGCCAGCAGAAGGACTAGCGGTTACACAGATACGCAGTATTTT.

The rearrangement uses TRBV6-2 or TRBV6-3 and TRBJ2-2; D may correspond to TRBD1 or TRBD2 (6 bases each). The CDR3 runs to 15 residues. Germline V gives CDR1 MNHEY, CDR2 SVGEGT. V lost 7 bases and J lost 8, with 20 bases in between. CDR3 amino acids: CASKGGRDGSGELFF. As DNA, the CDR3 is TGTGCCAGCAAGGGGGGCAGGGACGGTTCAGGGGAGCTGTTTTTT.